In this sample, the clone carrying this T cell receptor (beta chain) turned up many times. Antigen specificity is unknown. This entry is derived from a study of human T cells and chemical hapten exposure. The study's findings and limits: Alopecia was present in the donors, so their immune response may differ from healthy people's.

Time point given: patch test 3, about 24 weeks after DPC sensitization. Treatment specified: therapeutic diphenylcyclopropenone sensitization with weekly scalp DPC. The length of the CDR3 is 16 residues. The V and J ends lost 0 bases and 0 bases respectively, with 10 bases between them. CDR1 SGHRS and CDR2 YFSETQ come from the germline V gene. One entry per CDR3 protein, called by TCRdb with MiXCR from the RACE reads. Among some 90,000 distinct CDR3 sequences listed, about a tenth were seen once. The chain couples TRBV5-1 to TRBJ1-5, with no clear D. The material sequenced was whole blood, taken in connection with sensitization to the hapten diphenylcyclopropenone (DPC). This TCR derives from a woman between 25 and 40 years old with alopecia areata. Some clones in this sample may be carry-over from other donors' samples. CDR3 sequence: CASSLGPRYSNQPQHF. CDR3 bases: TGCGCCAGCAGCTTGGGTCCCAGATATAGCAATCAGCCCCAGCATTTT.